This is a list of T cell receptor beta chains from one sample in a study of cytomegalovirus exposure and HLA in healthy donors. Sequenced by immunoSEQ multiplex PCR; TCRdb stores in-frame clones only, minus some. The table has roughly 130,000 clones, 80% seen once; the top ten hold over 2%. The sample consisted of PBMCs. These receptor sequences come from a young man in good health and CMV-seronegative. The CDR3 runs from the conserved cysteine through the conserved F or W. The order of the fields is V gene, J gene, D gene, clone size, CDR3 DNA, CDR3 protein. D genes are given only for firm matches. Size is omitted from some rows. Given values are once, few, many or a class for expanded clones.

V gene: TRBV19; J gene: TRBJ2-2; D gene: TRBD2; clone size: -; CDR3 DNA: TGTGCCAGTAGTATAGGACTAGCGGGGCCAACCGGGGAGCTGTTTTTT; CDR3 protein: CASSIGLAGPTGELFF
V gene: TRBV11-2; J gene: TRBJ1-2; D gene: TRBD1; clone size: -; CDR3 DNA: TGTGCCAGCAGCTTAGCACAGGGGGCGGGCTATGGCTACACCTTC; CDR3 protein: CASSLAQGAGYGYTF
V gene: TRBV11-3; J gene: TRBJ2-7; D gene: TRBD1; clone size: -; CDR3 DNA: TGTGCCAGCAGCTTAACGGGACAGCTCTCCTACGGGCAGTACTTC; CDR3 protein: CASSLTGQLSYGQYF
V gene: TRBV11-2; J gene: TRBJ2-7; D gene: TRBD2; clone size: -; CDR3 DNA: TGTGCCAGCAGCTTAGGGGAGGGGTACGAGCAGTACTTC; CDR3 protein: CASSLGEGYEQYF
V gene: TRBV6-5; J gene: TRBJ1-2; D gene: -; clone size: -; CDR3 DNA: TGTGCCAGCAGTTACTCGGGCAGGGACACCTATGGCTACACCTTC; CDR3 protein: CASSYSGRDTYGYTF
V gene: TRBV7-2; J gene: TRBJ1-1; D gene: TRBD1; clone size: -; CDR3 DNA: TGTGCCAGCAGCCCGGGGGGGACAGGGAATCCGGCTTTCTTT; CDR3 protein: CASSPGGTGNPAFF
V gene: TRBV30; J gene: TRBJ1-1; D gene: -; clone size: -; CDR3 DNA: TGTGCCTGGACGCAAGCAGGAGAAGCTTTCTTT; CDR3 protein: CAWTQAGEAFF
V gene: TRBV10-3; J gene: TRBJ2-5; D gene: TRBD2; clone size: -; CDR3 DNA: TGTGCCATCAGTGGTCTAGCGGGAGTGGAGACCCAGTACTTC; CDR3 protein: CAISGLAGVETQYF
V gene: TRBV5-4; J gene: TRBJ2-1; D gene: -; clone size: -; CDR3 DNA: TGTGCCAGCAGCTTGGACACCCTCCCATACTACAATGAGCAGTTCTTC; CDR3 protein: CASSLDTLPYYNEQFF
V gene: TRBV6-1; J gene: TRBJ2-1; D gene: -; clone size: -; CDR3 DNA: TGTGCCAGCCCTCGGGGCTTAAGCCCGGGGGATGAGCAGTTCTTC; CDR3 protein: CASPRGLSPGDEQFF
V gene: TRBV18; J gene: TRBJ2-1; D gene: TRBD2; clone size: -; CDR3 DNA: TGTGCCAGCTCATCAGACCCGGGACTAGCGGGAGGCAGGTCCTACAATGAGCAGTTCTTC; CDR3 protein: CASSSDPGLAGGRSYNEQFF
V gene: TRBV19; J gene: TRBJ2-7; D gene: TRBD2; clone size: -; CDR3 DNA: TGTGCCAGTAGTATACGGACCGGGACTAGCGCCTACGAGCAGTACTTC; CDR3 protein: CASSIRTGTSAYEQYF
V gene: TRBV6-1; J gene: TRBJ2-5; D gene: TRBD2; clone size: -; CDR3 DNA: TGTGCCAGCAGTGAAGCGCAAGTAGCGGGAGGGCCATGGGAGACCCAGTACTTC; CDR3 protein: CASSEAQVAGGPWETQYF
V gene: TRBV5-6; J gene: TRBJ1-4; D gene: -; clone size: -; CDR3 DNA: TGTGCCAGCAGCTTGGCGGGGACTAATGAAAAACTGTTTTTT; CDR3 protein: CASSLAGTNEKLFF
V gene: TRBV19; J gene: TRBJ2-3; D gene: TRBD2; clone size: -; CDR3 DNA: TGTGCCAGTAGTCCACGACTAGCGGGAGGGTTAAGGAAAGATACGCAGTATTTT; CDR3 protein: CASSPRLAGGLRKDTQYF
V gene: TRBV5-1; J gene: TRBJ2-1; D gene: -; clone size: -; CDR3 DNA: TGCGCCAGCAGACAGGGTTACAATGAGCAGTTCTTC; CDR3 protein: CASRQGYNEQFF
V gene: TRBV6-6; J gene: TRBJ2-7; D gene: -; clone size: -; CDR3 DNA: TGTGCCAGCTCGGGACTGAGCTCCTACGAGCAGTACTTC; CDR3 protein: CASSGLSSYEQYF
V gene: TRBV6-5; J gene: TRBJ2-1; D gene: TRBD2; clone size: -; CDR3 DNA: TGTGCCAGCAGTTACTCTGGCGGGAGGCAGGGCGATGAGCAGTTCTTC; CDR3 protein: CASSYSGGRQGDEQFF
V gene: TRBV10-3; J gene: TRBJ2-3; D gene: -; clone size: -; CDR3 DNA: TGTGCCATCAGTGATCCGGGATATAGCACAGATACGCAGTATTTT; CDR3 protein: CAISDPGYSTDTQYF
V gene: TRBV11-2; J gene: TRBJ2-5; D gene: TRBD2; clone size: -; CDR3 DNA: TGTGCCAGCACCCCGGGAGGGGGATTTGCCGAGACCCAGTACTTC; CDR3 protein: CASTPGGGFAETQYF
V gene: TRBV5-1; J gene: TRBJ1-1; D gene: -; clone size: -; CDR3 DNA: TGCGCCAGCAGCTTGGGTTGGGCCCCGAACACTGAAGCTTTCTTT; CDR3 protein: CASSLGWAPNTEAFF
V gene: TRBV27; J gene: TRBJ2-1; D gene: TRBD2; clone size: -; CDR3 DNA: TGTGCCAGCGGACGAAGCGGGAGGGCCTTCGATGAGCAGTTCTTC; CDR3 protein: CASGRSGRAFDEQFF
V gene: TRBV4-1; J gene: TRBJ2-7; D gene: -; clone size: -; CDR3 DNA: TGCGCCAGCAGCCAAGCTTCTGAGGGAGTAGCCTACGAGCAGTACTTC; CDR3 protein: CASSQASEGVAYEQYF
V gene: TRBV4-1; J gene: TRBJ1-5; D gene: -; clone size: -; CDR3 DNA: TGCGCCAGCAGCCAAGCGCAGAATAGCAATCAGCCCCAGCATTTT; CDR3 protein: CASSQAQNSNQPQHF
V gene: TRBV9; J gene: TRBJ1-1; D gene: -; clone size: -; CDR3 DNA: TGTGCCAGCAGCGTAGTGAATCCGCGTGGGAACACTGAAGCTTTCTTT; CDR3 protein: CASSVVNPRGNTEAFF
V gene: TRBV7-8; J gene: TRBJ1-2; D gene: -; clone size: -; CDR3 DNA: TGTGCCAGCAGCCCCGCTGAGGGCTACACCTTC; CDR3 protein: CASSPAEGYTF
V gene: TRBV20-1; J gene: TRBJ2-7; D gene: -; clone size: -; CDR3 DNA: TGCAGTGCTAGACTAGCGTACGAGCAGTACTTC; CDR3 protein: CSARLAYEQYF
V gene: TRBV5-4; J gene: TRBJ2-1; D gene: TRBD2; clone size: -; CDR3 DNA: TGTGCCAGCAGCTTGGGGCTAGCGGGAGTGGATCTCTACAATGAGCAGTTCTTC; CDR3 protein: CASSLGLAGVDLYNEQFF
V gene: TRBV29-1; J gene: TRBJ2-1; D gene: -; clone size: -; CDR3 DNA: TGCAGCGTTGACTTTCGGGTTTCCTACAATGAGCAGTTCTTC; CDR3 protein: CSVDFRVSYNEQFF
V gene: TRBV28; J gene: TRBJ2-5; D gene: TRBD2; clone size: -; CDR3 DNA: TGTGCCAGCAGTTTAAGACTAGCAGGAGAGACCCAGTACTTC; CDR3 protein: CASSLRLAGETQYF
V gene: TRBV29-1; J gene: TRBJ1-2; D gene: -; clone size: -; CDR3 DNA: TGCAGCGTTGATACGACAGAATTCTATGGCTACACCTTC; CDR3 protein: CSVDTTEFYGYTF
V gene: TRBV27; J gene: TRBJ1-2; D gene: -; clone size: -; CDR3 DNA: TGTGCCAGCAGTTTATTGGGGCAGGATTATGGTTACACCTTC; CDR3 protein: CASSLLGQDYGYTF
V gene: TRBV28; J gene: TRBJ1-5; D gene: TRBD1; clone size: -; CDR3 DNA: TGTGCCAGCAGTTTACGAGGGACAGTAGGATATCAGCCCCAGCATTTT; CDR3 protein: CASSLRGTVGYQPQHF
V gene: TRBV4-3; J gene: TRBJ2-1; D gene: TRBD2; clone size: -; CDR3 DNA: TGCGCCAGCAGCCAAGACGGGTCGGGAGGGCAGGATGAGCAGTTCTTC; CDR3 protein: CASSQDGSGGQDEQFF
V gene: TRBV19; J gene: TRBJ1-1; D gene: -; clone size: -; CDR3 DNA: TGTGCCAGTAGTTATACAGCGAACACTGAAGCTTTCTTT; CDR3 protein: CASSYTANTEAFF
V gene: TRBV7-2; J gene: TRBJ2-7; D gene: -; clone size: -; CDR3 DNA: TGTGCCAGCAGCCCTAATACAGGGCCCGCCTACGAGCAGTACTTC; CDR3 protein: CASSPNTGPAYEQYF
V gene: TRBV5-1; J gene: TRBJ2-2; D gene: TRBD1; clone size: -; CDR3 DNA: TGCGCCAGCAGATTGGCAGGGGGAGTGGGGGAGCTGTTTTTT; CDR3 protein: CASRLAGGVGELFF
V gene: TRBV28; J gene: TRBJ1-5; D gene: TRBD1; clone size: -; CDR3 DNA: TGTGCCAGCAGTCCCACGACAGGGACTCAGCCCCAGCATTTT; CDR3 protein: CASSPTTGTQPQHF
V gene: TRBV7-6; J gene: TRBJ2-5; D gene: TRBD2; clone size: -; CDR3 DNA: TGTGCCAGCAGCCGCCGACTAGCGGGACAAGAGACCCAGTACTTC; CDR3 protein: CASSRRLAGQETQYF
V gene: TRBV28; J gene: TRBJ1-6; D gene: TRBD1; clone size: -; CDR3 DNA: TGTGCCAGCAGTTTAACCCGGGACAGTCGAGGTTCACCCCTCCACTTT; CDR3 protein: CASSLTRDSRGSPLHF
V gene: TRBV30; J gene: TRBJ2-3; D gene: -; clone size: once; CDR3 DNA: TGTGCCTCGAGAGAGAGCACAGATACGCAGTATTTT; CDR3 protein: CASRESTDTQYF